A selection of T cell receptor beta chains follows, all from one sample in a study of CD8 T cells in Susac syndrome. TCRdb redid the calling of the immunoSEQ multiplex PCR reads with MiXCR, one entry per CDR3 protein. This table has 160,000 or so distinct CDR3 sequences, around 90% appearing once. Sequenced input: CD4+ T cells from PBMCs. The origin of the receptors is a human donor in good health. Each CDR3 is given with its conserved first and last residue. D genes are given only for firm matches. A clone size is listed for some rows: how often the clone was seen (once, few, many), or a class if it is expanded.

abundance | d_gene | j_gene | v_gene | CDR3aa | CDR3nt
. | . | TRBJ1-1 | TRBV7-2 | CASSTDFNEAFF | TGTGCCAGCAGTACCGACTTCAATGAAGCTTTCTTT
. | TRBD2 | TRBJ2-5 | TRBV7-9 | CASSLAGAETQYF | TGTGCCAGCAGTTTAGCGGGAGCCGAGACCCAGTACTTC
once | . | TRBJ2-6 | TRBV19 | CASNTGAGANVLTF | TGTGCCAGTAATACAGGTGCTGGGGCCAACGTCCTGACTTTC
. | . | TRBJ2-1 | TRBV29-1 | CSVDERYNEQFF | TGCAGCGTTGATGAGCGGTACAATGAGCAGTTCTTC
. | . | TRBJ1-4 | TRBV11-2 | CASSFRASEKLFF | TGTGCCAGCAGCTTCCGGGCGAGTGAAAAACTGTTTTTT
few | TRBD1 | TRBJ1-1 | TRBV12-3/TRBV12-4 | CASSSRDRDTEAFF | TGTGCCAGCAGTTCCCGGGACAGGGATACTGAAGCTTTCTTT
. | TRBD1 | TRBJ2-5 | TRBV5-1 | CASSLNTGGQETQYF | TGCGCCAGCAGCTTGAACACAGGGGGGCAAGAGACCCAGTACTTC
. | . | TRBJ1-1 | TRBV28 | CASSPSWGARNTEAFF | TGTGCCAGCAGCCCCTCCTGGGGGGCGCGGAACACTGAAGCTTTCTTT
. | . | TRBJ1-5 | TRBV6-5 | CASSDRHQPQHF | TGTGCCAGCAGTGACAGGCATCAGCCCCAGCATTTT
. | TRBD1 | TRBJ2-7 | TRBV29-1 | CSVKTGGYEQYF | TGCAGCGTAAAGACAGGGGGCTACGAGCAGTACTTC
. | TRBD1 | TRBJ1-2 | TRBV13 | CASSSRDSHGYTF | TGTGCCAGCAGTTCCCGGGACAGTCATGGCTACACCTTC
. | . | TRBJ2-5 | TRBV10-3 | CAISDTQGSRETQYF | TGTGCCATCAGTGATACGCAGGGAAGTAGGGAGACCCAGTACTTC
. | . | TRBJ2-7 | TRBV5-1 | CASALAEVGEQYF | TGCGCCAGCGCCCTTGCGGAGGTGGGCGAGCAGTACTTC
once | TRBD2 | TRBJ2-7 | TRBV20-1 | CSAPGGTGEQYF | TGCAGTGCCCCCGGGGGGACGGGCGAGCAGTACTTC
. | . | TRBJ2-2 | TRBV7-9 | CASSLDLHTGELFF | TGTGCCAGCAGCTTAGACCTCCACACCGGGGAGCTGTTTTTT
. | . | TRBJ2-7 | TRBV29-1 | CSVKTPSYEQYF | TGCAGCGTTAAGACTCCTTCCTACGAGCAGTACTTC
. | TRBD2 | TRBJ2-1 | TRBV3-1 | CASRLAGRDYNEQFF | TGTGCCAGCAGGTTAGCGGGGCGTGACTACAATGAGCAGTTCTTC
. | . | TRBJ1-5 | TRBV5-4 | CASRQAPGEPQHF | TGTGCCAGCCGACAGGCGCCGGGGGAGCCCCAGCATTTT
. | TRBD2 | TRBJ2-5 | TRBV5-1 | CASSQGTRLAGQETQYF | TGCGCCAGCAGCCAAGGAACACGACTAGCGGGGCAAGAGACCCAGTACTTC
. | . | TRBJ1-1 | TRBV5-1 | CASSLFRGQNTEAFF | TGCGCCAGCAGCTTGTTTCGGGGCCAGAACACTGAAGCTTTCTTT
. | . | TRBJ2-1 | TRBV6-4 | CASSDTQASYNEQFF | TGTGCCAGCAGTGATACACAGGCGAGCTACAATGAGCAGTTCTTC
few | . | TRBJ1-1 | TRBV12-3/TRBV12-4 | CASSLVTPSTEAFF | TGTGCCAGCAGTTTAGTCACACCCTCCACTGAAGCTTTCTTT
once | TRBD1 | TRBJ2-7 | TRBV9 | CASSFGTGDSYEQYF | TGTGCCAGCAGCTTCGGGACAGGGGATTCCTACGAGCAGTACTTC
. | . | TRBJ1-5 | TRBV6-1 | CASRTELNQPQHF | TGTGCCAGCAGGACAGAGCTCAATCAGCCCCAGCATTTT
. | . | TRBJ2-2 | TRBV10-3 | CATRREFANTGELFF | TGTGCCACCAGGAGGGAGTTCGCGAACACCGGGGAGCTGTTTTTT
. | . | TRBJ2-3 | TRBV25-1 | CASSREGWTDTQYF | TGTGCCAGCAGCAGGGAAGGTTGGACAGATACGCAGTATTTT
. | TRBD2 | TRBJ2-7 | TRBV5-1 | CASSFRRVAGGPYEQYF | TGCGCCAGCAGCTTCCGCCGGGTAGCGGGGGGACCCTACGAGCAGTACTTC
. | . | TRBJ2-7 | TRBV6-5 | CASSYSPPPSYEQYF | TGTGCCAGCAGTTACTCCCCGCCACCTTCCTACGAGCAGTACTTC
. | . | TRBJ1-1 | TRBV23-1 | CASRARNTEAFF | TGCGCCAGCAGGGCCCGGAACACTGAAGCTTTCTTT
. | TRBD1 | TRBJ2-7 | TRBV20-1 | CSARDGTGQAYEQYF | TGCAGTGCTAGAGATGGGACAGGGCAGGCCTACGAGCAGTACTTC
. | TRBD1 | TRBJ2-5 | TRBV28 | CASSPAGQVQETQYF | TGTGCCAGCAGCCCGGCGGGACAGGTCCAAGAGACCCAGTACTTC
. | . | TRBJ2-1 | TRBV24-1 | CATSTASLTYNEQFF | TGTGCCACCAGCACGGCTTCGCTAACTTACAATGAGCAGTTCTTC
. | . | TRBJ1-2 | TRBV5-6 | CASSLPTAGYTF | TGTGCCAGCAGCTTGCCCACCGCGGGCTACACCTTC
. | . | TRBJ2-1 | TRBV19 | CASSIQGTYNEQFF | TGTGCCAGTAGTATACAGGGGACCTACAATGAGCAGTTCTTC
. | . | TRBJ2-2 | TRBV7-3 | CASSRLWRHTGELFF | TGTGCCAGCAGCCGTTTGTGGCGCCACACCGGGGAGCTGTTTTTT
. | . | TRBJ2-5 | TRBV5-1 | CASSFTGFQETQYF | TGCGCCAGCAGCTTTACAGGGTTCCAAGAGACCCAGTACTTC
. | . | TRBJ2-2 | TRBV20-1 | CSATRTVTGELFF | TGCAGTGCCACACGGACAGTCACCGGGGAGCTGTTTTTT
once | . | TRBJ2-5 | TRBV20-1 | CSARGIQETQYF | TGCAGTGCTAGAGGCATCCAAGAGACCCAGTACTTC
. | . | TRBJ1-5 | TRBV20-1 | CSAREVGGARNQPQHF | TGCAGTGCTAGAGAGGTAGGGGGGGCCAGGAATCAGCCCCAGCATTTT
. | . | TRBJ2-7 | TRBV5-1 | CASSPSAPLEQYF | TGCGCCAGCAGCCCTAGTGCACCCCTGGAGCAGTACTTC
. | . | TRBJ2-1 | TRBV7-2 | CASSLAGPVVYNEQFF | TGTGCCAGCAGCTTAGCGGGACCTGTAGTCTACAATGAGCAGTTCTTC